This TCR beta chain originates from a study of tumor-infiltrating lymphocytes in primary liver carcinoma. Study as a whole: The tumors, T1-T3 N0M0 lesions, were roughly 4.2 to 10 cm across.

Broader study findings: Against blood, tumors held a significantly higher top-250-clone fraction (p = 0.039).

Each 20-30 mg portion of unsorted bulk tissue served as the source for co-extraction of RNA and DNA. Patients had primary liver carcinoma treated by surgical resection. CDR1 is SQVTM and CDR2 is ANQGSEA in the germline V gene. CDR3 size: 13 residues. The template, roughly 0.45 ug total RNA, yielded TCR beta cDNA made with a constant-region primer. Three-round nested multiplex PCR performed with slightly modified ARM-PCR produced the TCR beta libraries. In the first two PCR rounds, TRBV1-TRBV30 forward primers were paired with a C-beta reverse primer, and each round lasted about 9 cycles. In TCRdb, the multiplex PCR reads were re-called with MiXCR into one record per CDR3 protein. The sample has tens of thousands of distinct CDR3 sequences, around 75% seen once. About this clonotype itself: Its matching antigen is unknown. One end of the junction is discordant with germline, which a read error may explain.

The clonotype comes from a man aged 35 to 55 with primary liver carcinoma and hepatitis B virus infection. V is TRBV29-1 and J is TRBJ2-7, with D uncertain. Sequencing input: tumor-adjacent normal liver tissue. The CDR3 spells CSVERQARNEQYF. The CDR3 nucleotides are TGCAGCGTTGAGCGGCAGGCGAGGAACGAGCAGTATTTC.